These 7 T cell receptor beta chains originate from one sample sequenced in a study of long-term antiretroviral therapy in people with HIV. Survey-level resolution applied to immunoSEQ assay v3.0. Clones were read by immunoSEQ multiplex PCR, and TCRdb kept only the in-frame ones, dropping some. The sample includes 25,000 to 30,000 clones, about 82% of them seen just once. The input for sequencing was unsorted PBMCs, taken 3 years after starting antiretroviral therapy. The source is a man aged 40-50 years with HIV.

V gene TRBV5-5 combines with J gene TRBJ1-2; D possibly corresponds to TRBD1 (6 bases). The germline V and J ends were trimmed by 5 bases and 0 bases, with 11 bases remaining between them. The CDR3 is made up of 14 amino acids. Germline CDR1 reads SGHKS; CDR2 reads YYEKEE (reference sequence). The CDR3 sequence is CASRDSDSNYGYTF. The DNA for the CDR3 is TGTGCCAGCAGGGACAGTGACTCTAACTATGGCTACACCTTC. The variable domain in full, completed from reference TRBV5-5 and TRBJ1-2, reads DAGVTQSPTHLIKTRGQQVTLRCSPISGHKSVSWYQQVLGQGPQFIFQYYEKEERGRGNFPDRFSARQFPNYSSELNVNALLLGDSALYLCASRDSDSNYGYTFGSGTRLTVV.

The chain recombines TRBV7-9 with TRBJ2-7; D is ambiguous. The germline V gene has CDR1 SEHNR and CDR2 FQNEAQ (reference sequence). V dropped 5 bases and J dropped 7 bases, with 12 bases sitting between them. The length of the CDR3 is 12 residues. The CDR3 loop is CASSKNPTEQYF. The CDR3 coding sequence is TGTGCCAGCAGCAAGAACCCTACGGAGCAGTACTTC. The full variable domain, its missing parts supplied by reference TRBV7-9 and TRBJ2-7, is DTGVSQNPRHKITKRGQNVTFRCDPISEHNRLYWYRQTLGQGPEFLTYFQNEAQLEKSRLLSDRFSAERPKGSFSTLEIQRTEQGDSAMYLCASSKNPTEQYFGPGTRLTVT.

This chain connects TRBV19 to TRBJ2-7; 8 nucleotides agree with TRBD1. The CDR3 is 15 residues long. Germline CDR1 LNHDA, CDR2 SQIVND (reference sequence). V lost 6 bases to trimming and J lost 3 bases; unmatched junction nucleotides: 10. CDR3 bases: TGTGCCAGTAGACAACAGGGGGATCTCAACTACGAGCAGTACTTC. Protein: CASRQQGDLNYEQYF.

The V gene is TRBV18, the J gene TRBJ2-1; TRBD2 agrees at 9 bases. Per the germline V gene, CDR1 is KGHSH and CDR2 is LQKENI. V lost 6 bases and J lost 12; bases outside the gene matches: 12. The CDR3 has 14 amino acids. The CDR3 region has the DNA TGTGCCAGCTCGTCGGGACTAGCCGCCGGATGGCAGTTCTTC. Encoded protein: CASSSGLAAGWQFF.

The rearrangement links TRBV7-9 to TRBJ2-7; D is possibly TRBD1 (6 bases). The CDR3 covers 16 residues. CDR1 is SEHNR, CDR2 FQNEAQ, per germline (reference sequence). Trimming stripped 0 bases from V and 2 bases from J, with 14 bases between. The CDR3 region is CASSLAFGTLPYEQYF. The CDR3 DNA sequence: TGTGCCAGCAGCTTAGCGTTCGGGACACTACCCTACGAGCAGTACTTC.

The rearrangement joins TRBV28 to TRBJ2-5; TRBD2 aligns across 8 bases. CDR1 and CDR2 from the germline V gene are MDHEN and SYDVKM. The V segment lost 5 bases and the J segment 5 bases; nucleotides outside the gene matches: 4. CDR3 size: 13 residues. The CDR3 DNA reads TGTGCCAGCAGTACCGGCGGGAGGGAGACCCAGTACTTC. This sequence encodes CASSTGGRETQYF.

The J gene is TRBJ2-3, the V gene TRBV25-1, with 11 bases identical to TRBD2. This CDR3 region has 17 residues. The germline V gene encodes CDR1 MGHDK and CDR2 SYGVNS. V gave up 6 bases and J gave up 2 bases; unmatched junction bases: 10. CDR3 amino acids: CASSGLAGRWATDTQYF. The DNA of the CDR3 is TGTGCCAGCAGCGGACTAGCGGGTCGGTGGGCCACAGATACGCAGTATTTT.